This T cell receptor (beta chain) was sequenced during a study of post-analysis software for immune sequencing data. Study context: The disease courses covered relapsing-remitting, secondary progressive and progressive-relapsing multiple sclerosis. Broader study findings: Compared against controls, patients with multiple sclerosis displayed significantly lower normalized Chao1 diversity.

The TCR beta cDNA libraries contained unique molecular identifiers. The T cell input of roughly 0.9 to 11 million gave a few hundred thousand cDNA molecules. TCRdb itself ran the PCR reads through MiXCR, one entry per CDR3 protein. The profile shows 700,000 to 900,000 distinct CDR3 sequences, roughly 50% of them singletons. Note on this clonotype: Its target is unknown.

The sequence was obtained from a girl aged 5-17 years with multiple sclerosis. The specimen was blood.

This chain's CDR3 is CATSRRATGVGQYF. DNA of the CDR3: TGTGCCACCAGCAGACGGGCCACGGGCGTAGGGCAGTATTTT. The chain uses TRBV15 and TRBJ2-3; D call uncertain. V gave up 2 bases and J gave up 11 bases, with 17 bases separating them. CDR1 and CDR2 (germline): LNHNV, YYDKDF (reference sequence). This CDR3 spans 14 amino acids.